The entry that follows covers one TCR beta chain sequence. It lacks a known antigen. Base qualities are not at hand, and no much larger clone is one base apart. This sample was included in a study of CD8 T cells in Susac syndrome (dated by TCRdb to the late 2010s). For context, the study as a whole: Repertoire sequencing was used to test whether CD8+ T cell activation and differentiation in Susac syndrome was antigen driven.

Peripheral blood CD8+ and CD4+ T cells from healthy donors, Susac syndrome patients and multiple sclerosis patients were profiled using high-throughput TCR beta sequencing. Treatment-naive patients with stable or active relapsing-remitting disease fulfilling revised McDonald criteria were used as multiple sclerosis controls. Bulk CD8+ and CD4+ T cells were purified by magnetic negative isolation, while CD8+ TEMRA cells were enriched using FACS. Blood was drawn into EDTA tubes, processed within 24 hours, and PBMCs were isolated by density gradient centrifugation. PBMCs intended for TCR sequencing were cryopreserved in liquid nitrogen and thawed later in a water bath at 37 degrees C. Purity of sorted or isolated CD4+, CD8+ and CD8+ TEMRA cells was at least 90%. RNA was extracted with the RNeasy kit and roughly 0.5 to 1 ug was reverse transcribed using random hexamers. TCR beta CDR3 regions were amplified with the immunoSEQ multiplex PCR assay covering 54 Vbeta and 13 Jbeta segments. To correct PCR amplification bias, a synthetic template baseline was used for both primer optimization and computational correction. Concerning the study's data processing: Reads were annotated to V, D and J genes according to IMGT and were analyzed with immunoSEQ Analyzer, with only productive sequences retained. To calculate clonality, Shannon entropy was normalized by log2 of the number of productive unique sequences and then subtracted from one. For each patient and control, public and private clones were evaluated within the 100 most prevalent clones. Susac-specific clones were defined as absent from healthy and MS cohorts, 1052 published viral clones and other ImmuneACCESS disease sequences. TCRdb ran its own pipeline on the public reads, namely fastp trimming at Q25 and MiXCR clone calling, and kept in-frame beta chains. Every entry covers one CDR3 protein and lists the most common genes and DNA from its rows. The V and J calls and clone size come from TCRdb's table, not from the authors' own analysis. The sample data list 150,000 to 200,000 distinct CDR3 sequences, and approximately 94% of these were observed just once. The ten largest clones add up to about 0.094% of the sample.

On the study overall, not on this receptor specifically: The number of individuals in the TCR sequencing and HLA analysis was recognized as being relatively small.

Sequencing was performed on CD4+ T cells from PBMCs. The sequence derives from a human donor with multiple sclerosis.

The CDR3 loop reads CASSLIAGLGYNEQFF. The nucleotides read TGTGCCAGCAGCTTAATAGCGGGACTAGGGTACAATGAGCAGTTCTTC. This receptor chain uses TRBV11-2 and TRBJ2-1; 8 central bases correspond to TRBD2. Counted from cysteine to phenylalanine, this CDR3 has 16 amino acids. Of the read, only the CDR3 DNA is kept; its 48 bases are in frame from base 1. For CDR1 and CDR2, the germline V gene lists SGHAT and FQNNGV. V ends up 2 bases short and J 4 bases short, with an unmatched junction base count of 7.